The 31 T cell receptor beta chains reported below all come from one sample, sequenced in a study of blood T cell repertoires in COVID-19. Profiled with immunoSEQ multiplex PCR; TCRdb holds only in-frame clones, not every one. The sample includes 90,000 to 150,000 clones, 70% to 85% of them seen just once. What was sequenced was peripheral blood. These receptors all stem from a man aged 45-65 years with acute or convalescent COVID-19.

The V gene is TRBV3-1 (or the pseudogene TRBV3-2), the J gene TRBJ2-5; tentative D call: TRBD1 (6 bases). The CDR3 runs to 13 residues. Trimming took 6 bases from V and 5 from J, leaving 13 bases between them. Looked up from germline, CDR1 is LGHDT and CDR2 is YNNKEL (reference sequence). The CDR3 reads CASRPLGAETQYF. The CDR3 DNA reads as TGTGCCAGCAGACCTTTGGGGGCGGAGACCCAGTACTTC.

This sequence joins TRBV7-9 and TRBJ1-5; possibly TRBD1 for D (6 bases). V lost 2 bases and J 4 bases, leaving 6 bases between the germline ends. This CDR3 has 13 amino acids. Germline values: CDR1 SEHNR, CDR2 FQNEAQ (reference sequence). This CDR3 is CASSLQGNQPQHF. CDR3 in DNA: TGTGCCAGCAGCTTACAGGGGAATCAGCCCCAGCATTTT.

The rearrangement links TRBV30 to TRBJ1-2; the D gene is possibly TRBD1 (5 bases). V was pared by 2 bases and J by 8 bases, with 15 bases between. Germline V gene sequence: CDR1 GTSNPN, CDR2 SVGIG (reference sequence). The CDR3 contains 13 residues. The CDR3 nucleotides read TGTGCCTGGAGTCCTTCCAGGGTCAGCGGCTACACCTTC. This sequence encodes CAWSPSRVSGYTF.

The gene calls are TRBV18 and TRBJ2-3; D is possibly TRBD1 (5 bases). CDR3 size: 12 residues. Per germline, CDR1 KGHSH and CDR2 LQKENI. V was pared by 8 bases and J by 4 bases, with 10 bases between. CDR3 in amino acids: CASAGMADTQYF. The CDR3 nucleotides are TGTGCCAGCGCAGGGATGGCAGATACGCAGTATTTT.

V usage is TRBV6-5 and J usage is TRBJ1-1; TRBD1 matches at 7 bases. CDR1 MNHEY and CDR2 SVGAGI come from the germline V gene. The CDR3 is made up of 13 amino acids. J lost 2 bases, V lost 6 bases, and 3 bases had no gene match. CDR3 DNA sequence: TGTGCCAGCAGAAGGGGGCCTAACACTGAAGCTTTCTTT. Its translation: CASRRGPNTEAFF.

The V gene is TRBV2, the J gene TRBJ2-5; no clear D gene. V was cut by 6 bases and J by 4 bases, with 9 bases left in between. CDR3 length equals 12 residues. The V gene's germline CDR1 is SNHLY and CDR2 FYNNEI. CDR3 protein: CASSKVAETQYF. DNA for the CDR3: TGTGCCAGCAGCAAGGTAGCAGAGACCCAGTACTTC.

The rearrangement joins TRBV9 to TRBJ1-1; D uncertain. Germline V gene sequence: CDR1 SGDLS, CDR2 YYNGEE. Trimming removed 1 base from V and 3 bases from J, with 7 bases in between. This CDR3 is built from 13 residues. The CDR3 nucleotides are TGTGCCAGCAGCGTATCACGGGACACTGAAGCTTTCTTT. Residues: CASSVSRDTEAFF.

A few counts support this clone. In the same sample, other DNA sequences code for this CDR3. The rearrangement joins TRBV10-2 to TRBJ2-7, with D possibly matching TRBD1 (5 bases). The CDR3 totals 14 residues. With 0 bases removed from V and 2 bases from J, the gap between germline ends came to 8 bases. Germline loops: CDR1 WSHSY, CDR2 SAAADI. This CDR3 reads CASSESWGPYEQYF. CDR3 DNA: TGCGCCAGCAGTGAGTCTTGGGGCCCCTACGAGCAGTACTTC.

The chain has TRBV19 and TRBJ2-5, with TRBD2 matching over 11 bases. Germline V gene sequence: CDR1 LNHDA, CDR2 SQIVND (reference sequence). The CDR3 consists of 15 residues. Germline trimming cut 5 bases from V and 5 bases from J; bases unmatched to any gene: 7. DNA of the CDR3: TGTGCCAGTAGTCTAACTAGCGGGAGTTTGGAGACCCAGTACTTC. This codes for CASSLTSGSLETQYF.

This chain links TRBV9 with TRBJ2-1; no reliable D call. Per germline, CDR1 SGDLS and CDR2 YYNGEE. The CDR3 totals 15 residues. The V and J ends lost 4 bases and 0 bases respectively, with 11 bases between them. CDR3 in DNA: TGTGCCAGCAGCCCCCGGGTTGACTCCTACAATGAGCAGTTCTTC. Translation: CASSPRVDSYNEQFF.

This chain connects TRBV29-1 to TRBJ1-2; D is possibly TRBD1 (5 bases). Trimming took 1 base from V and 4 from J, leaving 10 bases between them. The germline V gene has CDR1 SQVTM and CDR2 ANQGSEA. The CDR3 is made up of 13 amino acids. The CDR3 spells CSVEAGWIYGYTF. CDR3 nucleotide sequence: TGCAGCGTTGAAGCAGGGTGGATCTATGGCTACACCTTC.

This sequence joins TRBV19 and TRBJ1-1; D is unresolved. Looked up from germline, CDR1 is LNHDA and CDR2 is SQIVND (reference sequence). CDR3 length: 8 residues. The CDR3 DNA reads as TGTTCTGAGAGTGAAGCTTTCTTT. Translated: CSESEAFF.

The rearrangement links TRBV12-3 or TRBV12-4 to TRBJ2-1, with D possibly TRBD2 on 6 matching bases. CDR3 length: 13 amino acids. V shed 2 bases and J shed 13 bases, with 15 bases lying between them. CDR3 bases: TGTGCCAGCAGTTTATCCCCCGGGACTCCACAGTTCTTC. Translated, it gives CASSLSPGTPQFF.

The chain couples TRBV7-2 to TRBJ1-4; weak D call: TRBD1 (5 bases). This CDR3 has 14 amino acids. Trimming pared 4 bases from V and 2 bases from J, leaving 8 bases between. Germline assignment: CDR1 SGHTA and CDR2 FQGNSA. This chain's CDR3 is CASSSGPTNEKLFF. The CDR3 nucleotides are TGTGCCAGCAGCTCAGGGCCTACTAATGAAAAACTGTTTTTT.

The V call is TRBV19, the J call TRBJ1-5, with TRBD1 identical over 9 bases. The CDR3 totals 16 residues. Germline CDR1 LNHDA, CDR2 SQIVND (reference sequence). The ends lost 4 bases at V and 5 bases at J; junction bases unmatched: 9. CDR3 sequence: CASSTSTGGRDQPQHF. In DNA, the CDR3 is TGTGCCAGTAGTACGAGCACAGGGGGCAGGGATCAGCCCCAGCATTTT.

The chain couples TRBV7-8 to TRBJ1-1; possibly TRBD1 for D (6 bases). V dropped 3 bases and J dropped 5 bases, with 10 bases sitting between them. The CDR3 is made up of 13 amino acids. Germline V gives CDR1 SGHVS, CDR2 FQNEAQ. CDR3 bases: TGTGCCAGCAGCTTCAGGGGTGGAACTGAAGCTTTCTTT. Amino acid sequence: CASSFRGGTEAFF.

About this clone itself: Germline and junction disagree at one end, which may indicate a read error. The chain carries TRBV19 and TRBJ2-7, with 7 bases fitting TRBD2. This CDR3 has 15 residues. CDR1 and CDR2 (germline): LNHDA, SQIVND (reference sequence). The CDR3 region is CASSIAHEGGGTQHF. In DNA form, the CDR3 reads TGTGCCAGTAGTATAGCGCACGAGGGCGGGGGTACCCAGCACTTC.

The table lists this clone with a count of one. The chain employs TRBV4-1 and TRBJ1-4; unclear D gene. CDR3 size: 14 residues. V dropped 1 base and J dropped 5 bases, with 8 bases sitting between them. The V gene's germline CDR1 is MGHRA and CDR2 YSYEKL. The CDR3 DNA follows: TGCGCCAGCAGCCAAGGGCTCATGAATGAAAAACTGTTTTTT. Translation gives CASSQGLMNEKLFF.

This chain connects TRBV5-1 to TRBJ1-1; D is unresolved. Germline values: CDR1 SGHRS, CDR2 YFSETQ. V lost 4 bases and J lost 6, with 13 bases in between. CDR3 length: 13 residues. The CDR3 region has the DNA TGCGCCAGCAGCCGGTATGGTTCGGCTGAAGCTTTCTTT. Translated: CASSRYGSAEAFF. Filled out from reference TRBV5-1 and TRBJ1-1, the complete variable domain reads KAGVTQTPRYLIKTRGQQVTLSCSPISGHRSVSWYQQTPGQGLQFLFEYFSETQRNKGNFPGRFSGRQFSNSRSEMNVSTLELGDSALYLCASSRYGSAEAFFGQGTRLTVV.

Concerning this clone: One end of the junction fails to match germline, which may point to a read error. The chain carries TRBV10-3 and TRBJ2-7, with TRBD1 matching 9 bases. The CDR3 totals 14 residues. The germline V gene has CDR1 ENHRY and CDR2 SYGVKD. CDR3 sequence (DNA): TGTGCCATCGGTGACAGGGGGAAGATATACGAGCAGTACTTC. Translation: CAIGDRGKIYEQYF.

The chain recombines TRBV6-5 with TRBJ2-2, with 7 bases fitting TRBD2. Per the germline V gene, CDR1 is MNHEY and CDR2 is SVGAGI. The CDR3 runs 15 residues. Trimming at V came to 2 bases and at J to 2 bases, leaving 2 bases not matched to a gene. The CDR3 reads CASSYGGGNTGELFF. The DNA for the CDR3 is TGTGCCAGCAGTTACGGCGGGGGAAACACCGGGGAGCTGTTTTTT.

This chain links TRBV19 with TRBJ1-6, with TRBD1 identical over 9 bases. Germline assignment: CDR1 LNHDA and CDR2 SQIVND (reference sequence). The CDR3 runs 16 residues. The V gene end was trimmed by 5 bases and the J gene end by 8 bases; junction bases not matched to a gene: 10. The CDR3 is CASSPTPGQGYSPLHF. The CDR3 coding sequence is TGTGCCAGTAGTCCGACCCCGGGACAGGGTTATTCACCCCTCCACTTT.

The chain is built from TRBV4-1 and TRBJ2-7; TRBD1 might be the D (6 bases). CDR1 and CDR2 (germline): MGHRA, YSYEKL. Trimming removed 0 bases at V and 1 base at J, with 10 bases between. This CDR3 has 15 amino acids. The CDR3 reads CASSQDTGTSYEQYF. Written as DNA, the CDR3 is TGCGCCAGCAGCCAAGATACCGGGACATCCTACGAGCAGTACTTC.

The V gene is TRBV3-1 (or the pseudogene TRBV3-2), the J gene TRBJ2-3; D is perhaps TRBD2 (6 bases). Looked up from germline, CDR1 is LGHDT and CDR2 is YNNKEL (reference sequence). The CDR3 loop spans 13 amino acids. V lost 7 bases to trimming and J lost 5 bases, with 13 bases between them. In DNA, the CDR3 is TGTGCCAGCAAAGGACTACAAAGAGATACGCAGTATTTT. This encodes CASKGLQRDTQYF.

V is TRBV5-4 and J is TRBJ2-1, with 8 bases that match TRBD2. The J segment lost 3 bases and the V segment lost 0 bases, leaving 5 bases of the junction unmatched. Germline CDR1 and CDR2: SGHNT and YYREEE (reference sequence). The CDR3 is 16 residues long. The CDR3 here is CASSLVPAGVYNEQFF. The CDR3 region has the DNA TGTGCCAGCAGCTTGGTCCCAGCGGGGGTCTACAATGAGCAGTTCTTC.

V usage is TRBV15 and J usage is TRBJ2-7; 7 bases fit TRBD2. Germline V gives CDR1 LNHNV, CDR2 YYDKDF (reference sequence). The CDR3 length is 16 residues. After removal of 5 bases from V and 5 bases from J, the junction contained 15 bases not matched to a gene. The CDR3 region has the DNA TGTGCCACCAGCCGTCGCGGGGGACCAGGGACCCACGAGCAGTACTTC. Encoded protein: CATSRRGGPGTHEQYF.

The V call is TRBV28, the J call TRBJ2-1; possible D gene TRBD2, 6 bases. V lost 6 bases and J lost 5, with 14 bases in between. CDR3 length equals 14 residues. CDR1 is MDHEN, CDR2 SYDVKM, per germline. The DNA of the CDR3 is TGTGCCAGCAGGGCGGGGTCCCTAGACAATGAGCAGTTCTTC. Its protein is CASRAGSLDNEQFF.

The V gene is TRBV27, the J gene TRBJ2-7, with a possible D match to TRBD2 (5 bases). The V and J ends lost 3 bases and 3 bases respectively, with 12 bases between them. CDR3 length equals 14 residues. Germline V gene lookup returns CDR1 MNHEY and CDR2 SMNVEV (reference sequence). The CDR3 protein is CASSFRGFGYEQYF. CDR3 bases: TGTGCCAGCAGTTTCCGAGGGTTCGGCTACGAGCAGTACTTC.

The J gene is TRBJ1-1, the V gene TRBV5-4, with unresolved D. Trimming removed 0 bases from V and 5 bases from J, with 8 bases in between. CDR1 and CDR2 from the germline V gene are SGHNT and YYREEE (reference sequence). The CDR3 is made up of 13 amino acids. The CDR3 sequence: CASSLGSGTEAFF. The CDR3 nucleotides are TGTGCCAGCAGCTTGGGGTCGGGAACTGAAGCTTTCTTT.

The CDR3 region is CASSEWAIQETQYF. The CDR3 bases are TGTGCCAGCAGTGAATGGGCCATACAAGAGACCCAGTACTTC. The chain combines TRBV2 with TRBJ2-5; unclear D gene. The CDR3 is 14 amino acids. Germline assignment: CDR1 SNHLY and CDR2 FYNNEI. With 2 bases removed from V and 2 bases from J, the gap between germline ends came to 9 bases.

This clone was recorded a few times. In the same sample, other DNA sequences code for this CDR3. The J gene is TRBJ1-2, the V gene TRBV27; no clear D gene. Germline assignment: CDR1 MNHEY and CDR2 SMNVEV (reference sequence). Trimming pared 3 bases from V and 2 bases from J, leaving 10 bases between. This CDR3 contains 14 residues. CDR3 residues: CASSLRVTNYGYTF. The CDR3 nucleotides are TGTGCCAGCAGTTTGAGGGTCACCAACTATGGCTACACCTTC.